These 16 T cell receptor beta chains originate from one sample sequenced in a study of blood T cell repertoires in COVID-19. The table came from immunoSEQ multiplex PCR; TCRdb's copy has only in-frame clones and leaves some out. The table lists about 160,000 clones, about 86% of them singletons. The sample comprised peripheral blood. These receptors all stem from a woman aged 80 or older with acute or convalescent COVID-19.

The CDR3 DNA reads TGTGCCAGCAGCGTGGATCCGGACAGGGACTACAATGAGCAGTTCTTC. It yields the protein CASSVDPDRDYNEQFF. The V gene is TRBV9, the J gene TRBJ2-1, with 8 nucleotides matching TRBD1. CDR3 length equals 16 residues. J was trimmed by 3 bases and V by 2 bases; bases with no gene match: 7. Germline V gene data show CDR1 as SGDLS and CDR2 as YYNGEE.

This chain connects TRBV5-4 to TRBJ2-3; D remains ambiguous. CDR3 length equals 15 residues. Deletions cut 4 bases from V and 0 bases from J, with 12 bases between. Per germline, CDR1 SGHNT and CDR2 YYREEE (reference sequence). CDR3 bases: TGTGCCAGCAGCCTACGACTGGCTAGCACAGATACGCAGTATTTT. Protein product: CASSLRLASTDTQYF.

The rearrangement links TRBV5-4 to TRBJ2-1; D might be TRBD2 (5 bases). The CDR3 spans 14 residues. V lost 2 bases, J lost 5 bases, and 11 bases lay in between. From germline, CDR1 is SGHNT and CDR2 YYREEE (reference sequence). The CDR3 is CASSFRLSNNEQFF. The CDR3 DNA sequence: TGTGCCAGCAGCTTTAGACTATCGAACAATGAGCAGTTCTTC.

V usage is TRBV2 and J usage is TRBJ1-2, with TRBD1 as a possible D gene (6 bases). The CDR3 extends over 14 amino acids. The germline V gene encodes CDR1 SNHLY and CDR2 FYNNEI. The CDR3 DNA reads TGTGCTGGCAAGCGGGGGGGGCTTCTCTATGGCTACACCTTC. This codes for CAGKRGGLLYGYTF.

This clone was detected a few times. This chain's CDR3 is CASSIRGGDQPQHF. The CDR3 DNA is TGTGCCAGTAGTATACGTGGGGGGGATCAGCCCCAGCATTTT. This chain joins TRBV19 and TRBJ1-5; D perhaps matches TRBD1 (5 bases). V lost 2 bases and J lost 5, with 10 bases in between. The CDR3 runs to 14 residues. Germline values: CDR1 LNHDA, CDR2 SQIVND (reference sequence).

The chain links TRBV19 to TRBJ2-3, with TRBD2 matching 10 bases. J lost 1 base, V lost 4 bases, and 5 bases had no gene match. Germline lookup yields CDR1 LNHDA and CDR2 SQIVND (reference sequence). The CDR3 consists of 16 residues. CDR3 DNA sequence: TGTGCCAGTAGTAGCCTAGCGGGAGTGGGCACAGATACGCAGTATTTT. Its translation: CASSSLAGVGTDTQYF. Variable domain in full (rest from reference TRBV19 and TRBJ2-3): DGGITQSPKYLFRKEGQNVTLSCEQNLNHDAMYWYRQDPGQGLRLIYYSQIVNDFQKGDIAEGYSVSREKKESFPLTVTSAQKNPTAFYLCASSSLAGVGTDTQYFGPGTRLTVL.

The rearrangement joins TRBV28 to TRBJ2-7; 8 bases fit TRBD2. Per the germline V gene, CDR1 is MDHEN and CDR2 is SYDVKM. Unmatched junction bases numbered 10, after V lost 6 bases and J lost 3 bases. The CDR3 totals 15 residues. The DNA for the CDR3 is TGTGCCAGCAGGCCACCCAGCGGGAGTCTCTACGAGCAGTACTTC. Protein product: CASRPPSGSLYEQYF. The full variable domain, in which reference TRBV28 and TRBJ2-7 provide the parts outside the CDR3, is DVKVTQSSRYLVKRTGEKVFLECVQDMDHENMFWYRQDPGLGLRLIYFSYDVKMKEKGDIPEGYSVSREKKERFSLILESASTNQTSMYLCASRPPSGSLYEQYFGPGTRLTVT.

This sequence joins TRBV21-1 and TRBJ1-5; the D call in the table, TRBD1, was not verified against the DNA. TRBV21-1 is designated a pseudogene. The CDR3 is 15 amino acids. The CDR3 reads CASSIRTGFGQPQHF. DNA for the CDR3: TGTGCCAGCAGCATCAGGACAGGGTTTGGTCAGCCCCAGCATTTT.

The chain is built from TRBV14 and TRBJ2-3; D gene unclear. V lost 1 base and J lost 2, with 10 bases in between. The CDR3 sequence is 15 residues long. The V gene's germline CDR1 is SGHDN and CDR2 FVKESK. The DNA for the CDR3 is TGTGCCAGCAGCCAAGGGGCAAGATACACAGATACGCAGTATTTT. Translating it yields CASSQGARYTDTQYF.

The CDR3 region has the DNA TGTGCCAGCAGCGCGCGGACAGGGGGCGGGTCACCCCTCCACTTT. Protein sequence: CASSARTGGGSPLHF. The chain combines TRBV4-2 with TRBJ1-6, with 11 bases aligning to TRBD1. Germline V lookup: CDR1 LGHNA, CDR2 YNFKEQ. CDR3 length equals 15 residues. After removal of 5 bases from V and 10 bases from J, the junction contained 7 bases not matched to a gene.

This clone has a handful of counts. The genes are TRBV27 and TRBJ1-6, with D perhaps TRBD1 (5 bases). This CDR3 contains 14 residues. Trimming cost V 8 bases and J 0 bases, with 8 bases left between them. Germline V gene data show CDR1 as MNHEY and CDR2 as SMNVEV (reference sequence). In DNA, the CDR3 is TGTGCCAGCTGGGGGGGCTCCTATAATTCACCCCTCCACTTT. Translation: CASWGGSYNSPLHF.

CDR3 in amino acids: CASSLEGATRGTQYF. The CDR3, as DNA: TGCGCCAGCAGCTTGGAGGGGGCTACTCGGGGGACCCAGTACTTC. The chain has TRBV5-1 and TRBJ2-5, with TRBD1 matching 7 bases. The V segment lost 0 bases and the J segment 7 bases; nucleotides outside the gene matches: 9. The CDR3 covers 15 residues. In germline, CDR1 is SGHRS, CDR2 YFSETQ.

The CDR3 nucleotides read TGCGCCAGCAGCCAAGATCCCGTACAGGGTTTTTCTGGAAACACCATATATTTT. This codes for CASSQDPVQGFSGNTIYF. The chain couples TRBV4-1 to TRBJ1-3; D may be TRBD1 (6 bases). CDR1 is MGHRA and CDR2 is YSYEKL in the germline V gene. V shed 0 bases and J shed 1 base, with 16 bases lying between them. The CDR3 is made up of 18 amino acids.

The CDR3 loop reads CASSLGLRNEKLFF. CDR3 in DNA: TGTGCCAGCAGCTTGGGACTACGTAATGAAAAACTGTTTTTT. The V and J genes are TRBV5-8 and TRBJ1-4; D unresolved. The CDR3 has 14 residues. The germline CDR1 and CDR2 sequences are SGHTS and YDEGEE. The ends were cut back, 0 bases at V and 4 bases at J, with 7 bases in the middle.

The chain is built from TRBV6-4 and TRBJ2-7, with D maybe TRBD2 (5 bases). V lost 4 bases to trimming and J lost 3 bases, with 10 bases between them. The CDR3 contains 13 residues. Germline CDR1 MRHNA, CDR2 SNTAGT. CDR3: CASSVHRGYEQYF. CDR3 in DNA: TGTGCCAGCAGTGTTCATCGGGGCTACGAGCAGTACTTC.

The chain links TRBV4-3 to TRBJ2-1; 8 nucleotides agree with TRBD2. V lost 1 base to trimming and J lost 6 bases; unmatched junction nucleotides: 5. Germline CDR1 LGHNA, CDR2 YSLEER. This CDR3 region has 15 residues. The DNA for the CDR3 is TGCGCCAGCAGCCAAGGTCCGGGACTAGTCAATGAGCAGTTCTTC. Protein sequence: CASSQGPGLVNEQFF.